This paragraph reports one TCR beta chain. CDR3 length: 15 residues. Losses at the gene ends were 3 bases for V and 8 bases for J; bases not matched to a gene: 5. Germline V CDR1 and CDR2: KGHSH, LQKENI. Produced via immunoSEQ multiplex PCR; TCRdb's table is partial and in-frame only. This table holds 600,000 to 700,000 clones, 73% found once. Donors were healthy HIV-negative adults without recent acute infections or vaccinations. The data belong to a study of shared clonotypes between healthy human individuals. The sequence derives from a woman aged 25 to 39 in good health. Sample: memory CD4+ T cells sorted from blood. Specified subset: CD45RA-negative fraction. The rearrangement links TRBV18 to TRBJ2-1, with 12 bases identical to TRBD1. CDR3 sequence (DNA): TGTGCCAGCTCACCCGGGACAGGGGGCGTGGATGAGCAGTTCTTC. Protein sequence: CASSPGTGGVDEQFF.